The 17 T cell receptor beta chains reported below all come from one sample, sequenced in a study of cytomegalovirus exposure and HLA in healthy donors. The PCR contained 60 Vbeta and 13 Jbeta primers. Clones were read by immunoSEQ multiplex PCR, and TCRdb kept only the in-frame ones, dropping some. The sample has 150,000 to 200,000 clones, 80% to 85% seen once. The specimen was PBMCs. Receptors were obtained from a male donor in good health and CMV-seronegative.

V gene TRBV18 combines with J gene TRBJ2-5; no clear D gene. In germline, CDR1 is KGHSH, CDR2 LQKENI. CDR3 length equals 13 residues. Trimming left V 3 bases short and J 2 bases short, with 7 bases between. The chain's CDR3 is CASSPSTQETQYF. In nucleotides, the CDR3 is TGTGCCAGCTCACCTAGTACTCAAGAGACCCAGTACTTC.

The V call is TRBV5-6, the J call TRBJ1-2, with D hard to call. Trimming took off 0 bases at V and 5 bases at J, with 20 bases between the two ends. The germline V gene encodes CDR1 SGHDT and CDR2 YYEEEE. This CDR3 region has 17 residues. CDR3 nucleotides: TGTGCCAGCAGCTTGGATAGGAATCTCTACCAGCGTTATGGCTACACCTTC. Translation gives CASSLDRNLYQRYGYTF.

The V call is TRBV7-8, the J call TRBJ2-1, with a tentative D call TRBD2 (5 bases). Germline V lookup: CDR1 SGHVS, CDR2 FQNEAQ. The CDR3 is 14 amino acids. The germline V and J ends were trimmed by 4 bases and 6 bases, with 13 bases remaining between them. The CDR3 DNA reads as TGTGCCAGCAGCTGGCGCCAGGCGGGCAATGAGCAGTTCTTC. Its protein is CASSWRQAGNEQFF.

This chain uses TRBV30 with TRBJ1-4; TRBD1 is a possible D gene (6 bases). Between the trimmed V and J ends, which lost 5 bases and 10 bases, there was a span of 20 bases. This CDR3 spans 14 amino acids. Germline V gives CDR1 GTSNPN, CDR2 SVGIG (reference sequence). CDR3 amino acids: CAWATEGRGGKLFF. DNA of the CDR3: TGTGCCTGGGCTACCGAGGGCAGGGGCGGAAAACTGTTTTTT.

This chain links TRBV7-8 with TRBJ2-7; weak D call: TRBD2 (6 bases). Trimming removed 1 base from V and 5 bases from J, with 15 bases in between. CDR3 length equals 15 residues. Germline values: CDR1 SGHVS, CDR2 FQNEAQ. CDR3 sequence (DNA): TGTGCCAGCAGCTTAGGGGACTCACGGGGAAACGAGCAGTACTTC. Its protein is CASSLGDSRGNEQYF.

V gene TRBV6-6 combines with J gene TRBJ1-2; 7 bases fit TRBD1. The CDR3 runs 13 residues. V lost 0 bases, J lost 7 bases, and 2 bases stayed unmatched. The germline CDR1 and CDR2 sequences are MNHNY and SVGAGI (reference sequence). CDR3 residues: CASSYSQGPGYTF. CDR3 DNA sequence: TGTGCCAGCAGTTACTCACAGGGGCCTGGCTACACCTTC.

This sequence joins TRBV7-2 and TRBJ2-3; D is uncertain. Per germline, CDR1 SGHTA and CDR2 FQGNSA. The CDR3 runs 12 residues. The V end was cut by 3 bases, the J end by 3 bases, with 4 bases between. The CDR3 nucleotides are TGTGCCAGCAGCTTTCATACAGATACGCAGTATTTT. Translation gives CASSFHTDTQYF.

This clone was recorded a few times. The chain employs TRBV10-3 and TRBJ2-5; TRBD2 is a possible D gene (7 bases). The end of the DNA fits TRBJ2-7 better, so the J call may be wrong. This CDR3 spans 14 amino acids. In germline, CDR1 is ENHRY, CDR2 SYGVKD. CDR3 DNA: TGTGCCATCGCCGGGGGGCGCGATGGCTACGAGCAGTACTTC. It codes for CAIAGGRDGYEQYF.

The chain links TRBV14 to TRBJ2-7; D ambiguous. Germline values: CDR1 SGHDN, CDR2 FVKESK. The germline V and J ends were trimmed by 3 bases and 0 bases, with 3 bases remaining between them. The CDR3 spans 12 residues. CDR3 in amino acids: CASSQSSYEQYF. The CDR3 bases are TGTGCCAGCAGCCAGAGCTCCTACGAGCAGTACTTC.

The chain recombines TRBV19 with TRBJ1-1; 7 positions match TRBD1. The CDR3 runs to 13 residues. From germline, CDR1 is LNHDA and CDR2 SQIVND (reference sequence). V trimming: 0 bases; J trimming: 6 bases; junction bases outside the gene matches: 1. This chain's CDR3 is CASSIDQGAEAFF. The CDR3 DNA reads as TGTGCCAGTAGTATAGACCAGGGGGCTGAAGCTTTCTTT.

The gene calls are TRBV7-2 and TRBJ2-7, with D hard to call. CDR1 and CDR2 (germline): SGHTA, FQGNSA. The CDR3 runs 13 residues. The V end lost 1 base, the J end lost 5 bases, and 9 bases lay between the germline ends. CDR3 loop: CASSLGAINEQYF. The CDR3 DNA reads TGTGCCAGCAGCTTAGGGGCGATAAACGAGCAGTACTTC. Using reference TRBV7-2 and TRBJ2-7 for the parts outside the CDR3, the full variable domain is GAGVSQSPSNKVTEKGKDVELRCDPISGHTALYWYRQSLGQGLEFLIYFQGNSAPDKSGLPSDRFSAERTGGSVSTLTIQRTQQEDSAVYLCASSLGAINEQYFGPGTRLTVT.

This clone was recorded a few times. The chain carries TRBV18 and TRBJ1-5; TRBD1 agrees at 9 bases. V shed 5 bases and J 6 bases; nucleotides not matched to a gene: 14. Germline CDR1 and CDR2: KGHSH and LQKENI. The CDR3 loop spans 17 amino acids. The CDR3 sequence: CASSSGTGLDLAQPQHF. The CDR3 coding sequence is TGTGCCAGCTCATCCGGGACAGGGTTGGATCTTGCTCAGCCCCAGCATTTT.

The gene calls are TRBV19 and TRBJ1-1; 12 positions match TRBD1. Germline CDR1 LNHDA, CDR2 SQIVND (reference sequence). Unmatched junction bases numbered 13, after V lost 4 bases and J lost 4 bases. The CDR3 is made up of 18 amino acids. CDR3 in DNA: TGTGCCAGTAGTAAACCGGGACAGGGGGCGCATTATGGCACTGAAGCTTTCTTT. Translated: CASSKPGQGAHYGTEAFF.

V is TRBV6-5 and J is TRBJ1-2; D may be TRBD1 (6 bases). CDR3 length equals 13 residues. V lost 8 bases and J 4 bases, leaving 14 bases between the germline ends. In germline, CDR1 is MNHEY, CDR2 SVGAGI. CDR3: CASSIGGIYGYTF. In DNA form, the CDR3 reads TGTGCCAGCTCAATAGGGGGTATCTATGGCTACACCTTC.

The chain uses TRBV7-9 and TRBJ2-7; 7 nucleotides align to TRBD1. Trimming at V came to 2 bases and at J to 0 bases, leaving 4 bases not matched to a gene. This CDR3 has 15 residues. Germline V gene sequence: CDR1 SEHNR, CDR2 FQNEAQ (reference sequence). CDR3 loop: CASSLRQGISYEQYF. The CDR3 DNA follows: TGTGCCAGCAGCTTAAGACAGGGAATCTCCTACGAGCAGTACTTC.

The chain employs TRBV18 and TRBJ2-1, with D unclear. V was shortened by 3 bases and J by 2 bases, with 5 bases between the two germline ends. From germline, CDR1 is KGHSH and CDR2 LQKENI. The CDR3 spans 13 residues. CDR3 sequence reads: CASSPQTYNEQFF. For the CDR3, the DNA is TGTGCCAGCTCACCCCAAACCTACAATGAGCAGTTCTTC. Based on the CDR3 plus reference TRBV18 and TRBJ2-1, the full variable domain is NAGVMQNPRHLVRRRGQEARLRCSPMKGHSHVYWYRQLPEEGLKFMVYLQKENIIDESGMPKERFSAEFPKEGPSILRIQQVVRGDSAAYFCASSPQTYNEQFFGPGTRLTVL.

This clone was seen just once. The V call is TRBV13, the J call TRBJ2-3; no clear D. This CDR3 is 16 amino acids long. The ends were cut back, 5 bases at V and 2 bases at J, with 17 bases in the middle. Germline V lookup: CDR1 PRHDT, CDR2 FYEKMQ (reference sequence). CDR3 sequence reads: CASSILVSPPTDTQYF. In nucleotides, the CDR3 is TGTGCCAGCAGCATCTTAGTGAGTCCACCCACAGATACGCAGTATTTT.